Each of the 30 T cell receptor beta chains below was sequenced from the same sample in a study of yellow fever vaccine responses in identical twins. TCRdb reprocessed the RT-PCR reads with MiXCR, giving one entry per CDR3 protein. Found here are just over 3,000 distinct CDR3 sequences, 70% to 90% of them singletons; the top ten hold roughly 2.7%. The sample here was T cells from blood (PBMCs), unsorted or a sorted subset (not recorded which), taken before or after yellow fever vaccination (not recorded which). These receptors were taken from a woman in her late teens or twenties who received the yellow fever vaccine.

This clonotype is a singleton in its sample. The chain has TRBV7-3 and TRBJ1-5, with D possibly TRBD1 on 5 matching bases. From germline, CDR1 is SGHTA and CDR2 FQGTGA. This CDR3 region has 15 residues. The V end lost 5 bases, the J end lost 8 bases, and 19 bases lay between the germline ends. The CDR3 DNA is TGTGCCAGCAGCGGAACGGGACGGATTATGGAGCCCCAGCATTTT. It translates to CASSGTGRIMEPQHF.

This chain joins TRBV29-1 and TRBJ1-2; 9 bases fit TRBD1. From germline, CDR1 is SQVTM and CDR2 ANQGSEA. The CDR3 runs to 13 residues. V was pared by 4 bases and J by 5 bases, with 5 bases of the junction left unmatched. CDR3 amino acids: CSVVGQGWYGYTF. DNA of the CDR3: TGCAGCGTTGTGGGACAGGGATGGTATGGCTACACCTTC.

This clonotype was detected a few times. V gene TRBV18 combines with J gene TRBJ1-6; no definite D call. The germline CDR1 and CDR2 sequences are KGHSH and LQKENI. This CDR3 has 15 amino acids. V was shortened by 2 bases and J by 7 bases, with 12 bases between the two germline ends. DNA for the CDR3: TGTGCCAGCTCACCAGAGCTACAGAACAATTCACCCCTCCACTTT. This codes for CASSPELQNNSPLHF.

CDR3 coding DNA: TGCAGTGCTAGAGATAGACGTCTAGCGGACAATGAGCAGTTCTTC. It yields the protein CSARDRRLADNEQFF. The chain recombines TRBV20-1 with TRBJ2-1; 7 nucleotides line up with TRBD2. The CDR3 sequence is 15 residues long. V shed 0 bases, J shed 5 bases, and the junction held 7 bases outside the gene matches. Per germline, CDR1 DFQATT and CDR2 SNEGSKA (reference sequence).

The chain couples TRBV2 to TRBJ1-2, with D possibly matching TRBD1 (5 bases). There are 12 residues in the CDR3. Trimming shortened V by 4 bases and J by 7 bases, and 10 bases separated the two germline ends. Looked up from germline, CDR1 is SNHLY and CDR2 is FYNNEI. The CDR3 region has the DNA TGTGCCAGCAGTGCCGGGGCGAGTGGCTACACCTTC. As protein: CASSAGASGYTF.

In DNA, the CDR3 is TGTGCCAGCAGTTTAGCCCCTGGAGGGACCCAGTACTTC. As protein: CASSLAPGGTQYF. The J gene is TRBJ2-5, the V gene TRBV28; D possibly corresponds to TRBD2 (5 bases). CDR1 MDHEN and CDR2 SYDVKM come from the germline V gene. Between the trimmed V and J ends, which lost 2 bases and 7 bases, there was a span of 11 bases. The CDR3 spans 13 residues.

V and J are TRBV18 and TRBJ1-1; D remains ambiguous. The CDR3 runs to 13 residues. Germline V CDR1 and CDR2: KGHSH, LQKENI. V lost 1 base to trimming and J lost 7 bases, with 10 bases between them. The DNA of the CDR3 is TGTGCCAGCTCACCACAATCGGGGATTGAAGCTTTCTTT. This codes for CASSPQSGIEAFF.

The J gene is TRBJ2-7, the V gene TRBV30; unclear D gene. Germline CDR1 and CDR2: GTSNPN and SVGIG (reference sequence). The CDR3 spans 11 residues. With 2 bases removed from V and 4 bases from J, the gap between germline ends came to 6 bases. CDR3 coding DNA: TGTGCCTGGAGTAGCAAATACGAGCAGTACTTC. Amino acid sequence: CAWSSKYEQYF.

The chain's CDR3 is CASSPPLNRASTDTQYF. CDR3 bases: TGCGCCAGCAGCCCTCCCCTAAACAGAGCGAGCACAGATACGCAGTATTTT. The gene calls are TRBV23-1 and TRBJ2-3; D uncertain. TRBV23-1 is an ORF, with its function uncertain. With 6 bases removed from V and 0 bases from J, the gap between germline ends came to 19 bases. The CDR3 has 17 residues.

The rearrangement links TRBV4-3 to TRBJ1-4, with D perhaps TRBD1 (6 bases). The CDR3 sequence is 17 residues long. V gave up 0 bases and J gave up 0 bases, with 11 bases separating them. From germline, CDR1 is LGHNA and CDR2 YSLEER. The CDR3 nucleotides are TGCGCCAGCAGCCAAGAATCAGGGGAACCAACTAATGAAAAACTGTTTTTT. It yields the protein CASSQESGEPTNEKLFF.

The chain is built from TRBV14 and TRBJ2-7; D is unresolved. V was trimmed by 5 bases and J by 3 bases, leaving 5 bases between them. The germline V gene encodes CDR1 SGHDN and CDR2 FVKESK. CDR3 size: 11 residues. The CDR3 DNA sequence: TGTGCCAGCAGCGAAGTCTACGAGCAGTACTTC. Its translation: CASSEVYEQYF.

The chain is built from TRBV4-3 and TRBJ2-7; 7 bases agree with TRBD1. Germline V CDR1 and CDR2: LGHNA, YSLEER. V trimming: 0 bases; J trimming: 3 bases; junction bases outside the gene matches: 11. There are 17 residues in the CDR3. The CDR3 nucleotides are TGCGCCAGCAGCCAAGATTGGCCGGAAAGACAGGGCTACGAGCAGTACTTC. It is translated as CASSQDWPERQGYEQYF.

The V call is TRBV3-1, the J call TRBJ1-5; tentatively, D is TRBD1 (6 bases). CDR1 LGHDT and CDR2 YNNKEL come from the germline V gene (reference sequence). V lost 0 bases, J lost 6 bases, and 12 bases lay in between. The CDR3 has 15 residues. CDR3: CASSQDHQGIQPQHF. The CDR3 DNA sequence: TGTGCCAGCAGCCAAGACCATCAGGGGATTCAGCCCCAGCATTTT. The full variable domain, rest sourced from reference TRBV3-1 and TRBJ1-5, is DTAVSQTPKYLVTQMGNDKSIKCEQNLGHDTMYWYKQDSKKFLKIMFSYNNKELIINETVPNRFSPKSPDKAHLNLHINSLELGDSAVYFCASSQDHQGIQPQHFGDGTRLSIL.

The chain recombines TRBV20-1 with TRBJ2-3; a weak D match, TRBD2 (6 bases). Trimming took 6 bases from V and 0 from J, leaving 16 bases between them. The germline CDR1 and CDR2 sequences are DFQATT and SNEGSKA (reference sequence). The CDR3 extends over 15 amino acids. The CDR3 nucleotides read TGCAGTGCGGGGACTCCACGGGCTAGCACAGATACGCAGTATTTT. It specifies CSAGTPRASTDTQYF.

This chain uses TRBV14 with TRBJ2-5; 8 bases map to TRBD2. The J segment lost 0 bases and the V segment lost 4 bases, leaving 7 bases of the junction unmatched. The CDR3 sequence is 16 residues long. Germline CDR1 and CDR2: SGHDN and FVKESK. CDR3 sequence reads: CASSLLSGANQETQYF. The CDR3 region has the DNA TGTGCCAGCAGCCTTCTTAGCGGGGCCAACCAAGAGACCCAGTACTTC.

This sequence joins TRBV19 and TRBJ1-1; 7 bases are shared with TRBD1. The J segment lost 1 base and the V segment lost 8 bases, leaving 7 bases of the junction unmatched. The CDR3 extends over 14 amino acids. Germline V gene sequence: CDR1 LNHDA, CDR2 SQIVND (reference sequence). CDR3 protein: CASHDREKNTEAFF. In nucleotides, the CDR3 is TGTGCCAGTCACGACAGGGAAAAGAACACTGAAGCTTTCTTT.

This clonotype showed up just once. The chain is built from TRBV10-3 and TRBJ2-1; 9 nucleotides match TRBD2. Germline V gene sequence: CDR1 ENHRY, CDR2 SYGVKD. The junction had 4 bases not matched to a gene; V was cut back by 11 bases and J by 5 bases. The CDR3 extends over 12 amino acids. The CDR3 here is CALRTSDNEQFF. Here the CDR3 DNA reads TGTGCCTTAAGGACTAGCGACAATGAGCAGTTCTTC.

The V gene is TRBV13, the J gene TRBJ1-4, with D hard to call. CDR3 size: 13 residues. The V end lost 6 bases, the J end lost 6 bases, and 11 bases lay between the germline ends. Germline CDR1 reads PRHDT; CDR2 reads FYEKMQ (reference sequence). CDR3 residues: CASRTRTDEKLFF. The CDR3 DNA is TGTGCCAGCAGAACTCGCACTGATGAAAAACTGTTTTTT. Full variable domain (outside the CDR3, taken from reference TRBV13 and TRBJ1-4): AAGVIQSPRHLIKEKRETATLKCYPIPRHDTVYWYQQGPGQDPQFLISFYEKMQSDKGSIPDRFSAQQFSDYHSELNMSSLELGDSALYFCASRTRTDEKLFFGSGTQLSVL.

This chain connects TRBV18 to TRBJ2-3; D not resolved. V was pared by 4 bases and J by 2 bases, with 13 bases between. Per germline, CDR1 KGHSH and CDR2 LQKENI. The length of the CDR3 is 15 residues. CDR3 loop: CASSLAWTTTDTQYF. The CDR3, as DNA: TGTGCCAGCTCACTAGCATGGACCACCACAGATACGCAGTATTTT.

The rearrangement uses TRBV5-1 and TRBJ2-3; D could derive from TRBD1 or TRBD2 (5 bases each). The germline gives CDR1 SGHRS, CDR2 YFSETQ. The CDR3 covers 16 residues. V was shortened by 4 bases and J by 5 bases, with 20 bases between the two germline ends. The CDR3, as DNA: TGCGCCAGCAGCCCCGGGACGGGATCACCGGGAGATACGCAGTATTTT. Protein product: CASSPGTGSPGDTQYF.

The V call is TRBV13, the J call TRBJ1-1; 10 bases agree with TRBD1. Germline values: CDR1 PRHDT, CDR2 FYEKMQ (reference sequence). This CDR3 comprises 14 residues. The J segment lost 3 bases and the V segment lost 6 bases, leaving 4 bases of the junction unmatched. The CDR3 DNA follows: TGTGCCAGCAGGGTAGGACAGGGGGACACTGAAGCTTTCTTT. Translated: CASRVGQGDTEAFF. The full variable domain, in which reference TRBV13 and TRBJ1-1 provide the parts outside the CDR3, is AAGVIQSPRHLIKEKRETATLKCYPIPRHDTVYWYQQGPGQDPQFLISFYEKMQSDKGSIPDRFSAQQFSDYHSELNMSSLELGDSALYFCASRVGQGDTEAFFGQGTRLTVV.

The chain has TRBV4-3 and TRBJ2-4; 8 nucleotides agree with TRBD2. The CDR3 covers 19 residues. The V and J ends lost 0 bases and 0 bases, in that order; junction bases with no gene match: 10. Germline lookup yields CDR1 LGHNA and CDR2 YSLEER. The CDR3 region is CASSQEALTSGQAKNIQYF. The CDR3 bases are TGCGCCAGCAGCCAAGAAGCGCTTACTAGCGGACAAGCCAAAAACATTCAGTACTTC.

J is TRBJ2-7 and V is TRBV7-9; no reliable D call. In germline, CDR1 is SEHNR, CDR2 FQNEAQ (reference sequence). The CDR3 spans 14 residues. The germline V and J ends were trimmed by 5 bases and 6 bases, with 17 bases remaining between them. As DNA, the CDR3 is TGTGCCAGCAGCCCCATTTTAAGGCTTGGCGAGCAGTACTTC. Protein sequence: CASSPILRLGEQYF.

This chain joins TRBV5-6 and TRBJ2-2; 7 bases map to TRBD2. This CDR3 has 16 amino acids. Trimming at V came to 3 bases and at J to 3 bases, leaving 8 bases not matched to a gene. Germline CDR1 is SGHDT and CDR2 is YYEEEE. The CDR3 region is CASSSEPRGYTGELFF. DNA of the CDR3: TGTGCCAGCAGCTCGGAGCCGCGGGGGTACACCGGGGAGCTGTTTTTT.

CDR3 sequence (DNA): TGTGCTAGTGGTTTGCCCAGGGACCTCAACTTTTACGAGCAGTACTTC. It translates to CASGLPRDLNFYEQYF. The V gene is TRBV12-5, the J gene TRBJ2-7; D may be TRBD1 or TRBD2 (5 bases each). The germline gives CDR1 LGHNT, CDR2 FRNRAP. The V gene lost 2 bases and the J gene lost 4 bases, with 18 bases spanning the gap. There are 16 residues in the CDR3. Looking up the rest from reference TRBV12-5 and TRBJ2-7 gives the full variable domain: DARVTQTPRHKVTEMGQEVTMRCQPILGHNTVFWYRQTMMQGLELLAYFRNRAPLDDSGMPKDRFSAEMPDATLATLKIQPSEPRDSAVYFCASGLPRDLNFYEQYFGPGTRLTVT.

The chain uses TRBV12-3 or TRBV12-4 and TRBJ2-5; the match to TRBD2 covers 9 bases. Trimming removed 2 bases from V and 4 bases from J; junction bases left unmatched: 2. The CDR3 runs 14 residues. CDR3 bases: TGTGCCAGCAGTTTACTAGCGGGAAGAGAGACCCAGTACTTC. This gives the protein CASSLLAGRETQYF.

The chain employs TRBV9 and TRBJ2-2, with unresolved D. CDR3 length: 15 amino acids. Trimming took off 0 bases at V and 3 bases at J, with 9 bases between the two ends. Per the germline V gene, CDR1 is SGDLS and CDR2 is YYNGEE. The CDR3, as DNA: TGTGCCAGCAGCGTAGGACATAGCTACACCGGGGAGCTGTTTTTT. Translated, it gives CASSVGHSYTGELFF.

The chain joins TRBV29-1 to TRBJ2-1; TRBD2 aligns across 8 bases. With V trimmed by 3 bases and J by 1 base, 5 bases remained unmatched. The CDR3 contains 15 residues. Germline CDR1 SQVTM, CDR2 ANQGSEA. The CDR3 DNA sequence: TGCAGCGTTGATGCCAGCGGGGGTTCCTACAATGAGCAGTTCTTC. Translated: CSVDASGGSYNEQFF.

This chain connects TRBV19 to TRBJ2-3; D may be TRBD1 (6 bases). This CDR3 is built from 16 residues. CDR1 and CDR2 from the germline V gene are LNHDA and SQIVND (reference sequence). The V end was cut by 6 bases, the J end by 2 bases, with 18 bases between. The CDR3 DNA is TGTGCCAGTAGCCGACAGGAGTTGGGTTTCACAGATACGCAGTATTTT. Translating gives CASSRQELGFTDTQYF.

J is TRBJ2-3 and V is TRBV29-1, with 9 bases fitting TRBD2. The CDR3 runs 14 residues. Germline-derived CDR1 and CDR2 are SQVTM and ANQGSEA. Germline trimming cut 4 bases from V and 4 bases from J; bases unmatched to any gene: 6. The CDR3 sequence is CSVVYSGRADTQYF. CDR3 coding DNA: TGCAGCGTTGTATATAGCGGGAGAGCAGATACGCAGTATTTT.